The rows below give T cell receptor beta chains drawn from one sample of a study of blood T cell repertoires in COVID-19. Only in-frame clones appear in the TCRdb table, and some are missing; sequencing was by immunoSEQ multiplex PCR. The repertoire holds about 22,000 clones, with roughly 88% as singletons. The sequenced material came from peripheral blood. The receptors were gathered from a man of 80 years or more with active or convalescent COVID-19. Both conserved end residues are part of each CDR3. D genes are given only for firm matches. Rows give clone size only sometimes, using once, few, many, or a class for an expanded clone.

J | size | V | D | CDR3 | DNA
TRBJ1-1 | - | TRBV5-4 | - | CASSLGPGLAPEAFF | TGTGCCAGCAGCTTAGGTCCAGGTCTAGCCCCTGAAGCTTTCTTT
TRBJ2-1 | - | TRBV4-3 | - | CASSQEPRVNEQFF | TGCGCCAGCAGCCAAGAGCCCAGGGTTAATGAGCAGTTCTTC
TRBJ2-6 | once | TRBV10-1 | TRBD1 | CASSGDSQAGANVLTF | TGCGCCAGCAGTGGGGACAGTCAGGCTGGGGCCAACGTCCTGACTTTC
TRBJ2-5 | - | TRBV9 | TRBD2 | CASSESGGQETQYF | TGTGCCAGCAGCGAGAGCGGGGGGCAAGAGACCCAGTACTTC
TRBJ2-3 | - | TRBV20-1 | - | CSAGPYDTQYF | TGCAGTGCTGGGCCCTACGATACGCAGTATTTT
TRBJ1-1 | - | TRBV10-3 | - | CAISEDRAYAEAFF | TGTGCCATCAGTGAGGACAGAGCCTACGCTGAAGCTTTCTTT
TRBJ2-2 | - | TRBV5-5 | TRBD1 | CASSFRGLTGELFF | TGTGCCAGCAGCTTTAGGGGGCTGACCGGGGAGCTGTTTTTT
TRBJ2-3 | - | TRBV2 | - | CASRRRDQGTQYF | TGTGCCAGCCGGCGGCGGGACCAAGGTACGCAGTATTTT
TRBJ2-7 | - | TRBV19 | - | CASSIEGVGSSYEQYF | TGTGCCAGTAGTATAGAGGGCGTTGGAAGCTCCTACGAGCAGTACTTC
TRBJ2-1 | - | TRBV25-1 | TRBD1 | CASSRSLQGRDEQFF | TGTGCCAGCAGTCGTTCCCTACAGGGGCGGGATGAGCAGTTCTTC
TRBJ2-7 | - | TRBV29-1 | TRBD2 | CSVAPGGLAGGPRYEQYF | TGCAGCGTGGCCCCGGGGGGACTAGCGGGAGGGCCCAGGTACGAGCAGTACTTC
TRBJ2-2 | once | TRBV9 | TRBD2 | CASSSGGTNTGELFF | TGTGCCAGCAGCTCGGGGGGAACGAACACCGGGGAGCTGTTTTTT
TRBJ2-2 | - | TRBV5-1 | - | CASSLTPTLRGELFF | TGCGCCAGCAGTCTTACCCCAACCTTGAGGGGGGAGCTGTTTTTT
TRBJ2-7 | - | TRBV29-1 | - | CSVRTQPRQGPSYEQYF | TGCAGCGTTCGAACCCAACCTCGCCAGGGGCCATCCTACGAGCAGTACTTC
TRBJ1-1 | - | TRBV12-3/TRBV12-4 | - | CASSFGSSTEAFF | TGTGCCAGCAGTTTTGGGAGCTCCACTGAAGCTTTCTTT
TRBJ2-7 | - | TRBV6-1 | TRBD1 | CASTRQGESHEQYF | TGTGCCAGCACCCGACAGGGAGAGTCACACGAGCAGTACTTC
TRBJ1-1 | once | TRBV5-5 | - | CASSSSSGDRDTEAFF | TGTGCCAGCAGCTCATCTTCGGGAGATAGGGACACTGAAGCTTTCTTT
TRBJ1-2 | - | TRBV14 | - | CASSHYRVNYGYTF | TGTGCCAGCAGCCATTACAGGGTGAACTATGGCTACACCTTC
TRBJ2-4 | - | TRBV5-1 | TRBD2 | CASSLPSGGAKNIQYF | TGCGCCAGCAGCTTGCCCAGCGGGGGAGCCAAAAACATTCAGTACTTC
TRBJ1-5 | - | TRBV2 | TRBD1 | CASSRDRGGNQPQHF | TGTGCCAGCAGCAGGGACAGGGGCGGGAATCAGCCCCAGCATTTT
TRBJ1-1 | - | TRBV29-1 | TRBD1 | CSADRDRGAFF | TGCAGCGCCGACCGGGACAGGGGAGCTTTCTTT
TRBJ1-1 | - | TRBV19 | - | CASSIDRRDTEAFF | TGTGCCAGTAGTATAGACAGGCGAGACACTGAAGCTTTCTTT
TRBJ2-7 | - | TRBV6-2/TRBV6-3 | TRBD1 | CASSKQPGQTYEQYF | TGTGCCAGCAGCAAGCAACCGGGACAGACCTACGAGCAGTACTTC
TRBJ2-7 | few | TRBV2 | - | CASSVVPSYEQYF | TGTGCCAGCAGTGTAGTACCCTCCTACGAGCAGTACTTC
TRBJ2-1 | few | TRBV4-1 | - | CASSQTSGGEQFF | TGCGCCAGCAGCCAAACAAGCGGCGGTGAGCAGTTCTTC
TRBJ2-7 | - | TRBV5-4 | TRBD1 | CASSSWGQGYHYEQYF | TGTGCCAGCAGCTCCTGGGGACAGGGTTATCATTACGAGCAGTACTTC
TRBJ2-2 | - | TRBV6-5 | - | CASSYRGNTGELFF | TGTGCCAGCAGTTACAGAGGGAACACCGGGGAGCTGTTTTTT
TRBJ1-1 | - | TRBV5-1 | - | CASSSGGFRTEAFF | TGCGCCAGCAGCTCGGGAGGATTCAGGACTGAAGCTTTCTTT
TRBJ1-5 | - | TRBV7-8 | TRBD1 | CASNQGDRGIQPQHF | TGTGCCAGCAACCAGGGGGACAGGGGTATTCAGCCCCAGCATTTT
TRBJ2-4 | - | TRBV10-1 | TRBD2 | CASSESSAGGGNIQYF | TGCGCCAGCAGTGAGTCTTCAGCGGGAGGGGGAAACATTCAGTACTTC
TRBJ2-3 | - | TRBV19 | TRBD2 | CASSLAGLTYTDTQYF | TGTGCCAGTAGCCTAGCGGGGTTAACCTACACAGATACGCAGTATTTT
TRBJ2-7 | - | TRBV5-8 | - | CASSLGGSPYEQYF | TGTGCCAGCAGCTTGGGGGGCTCACCCTACGAGCAGTACTTC
TRBJ1-2 | - | TRBV5-4 | TRBD1 | CASSLGGTGEPLVGGYTF | TGTGCCAGCAGCTTGGGCGGGACAGGGGAACCACTGGTGGGTGGCTACACCTTC
TRBJ2-3 | once | TRBV5-4 | TRBD2 | CASSMGLAGDPGVDTQYF | TGTGCCAGCAGCATGGGACTAGCGGGTGATCCCGGGGTAGATACGCAGTATTTT
TRBJ1-1 | - | TRBV5-5 | - | CASSFVRGRDEAFF | TGTGCCAGCAGCTTCGTCAGGGGCCGGGATGAAGCTTTCTTT
TRBJ2-7 | - | TRBV28 | TRBD2 | CARVAGGREIYEQYF | TGTGCCAGGGTAGCGGGGGGCCGAGAGATATACGAGCAGTACTTC
TRBJ2-1 | - | TRBV7-3 | TRBD2 | CASSSSGGYNEQFF | TGTGCCAGCAGCTCTAGCGGGGGGTACAATGAGCAGTTCTTC
TRBJ2-7 | - | TRBV27 | TRBD2 | CASTSGTSGYEQYF | TGTGCCAGCACCTCCGGTACTAGCGGCTACGAGCAGTACTTC
TRBJ2-3 | - | TRBV6-4 | - | CASSEAEDRPDTQYF | TGTGCCAGCAGTGAAGCAGAGGATCGCCCAGATACGCAGTATTTT
TRBJ2-5 | - | TRBV5-1 | TRBD1 | CASTTGGGGQETQYF | TGCGCCAGCACCACAGGGGGCGGAGGGCAAGAGACCCAGTACTTC
TRBJ2-7 | - | TRBV14 | - | CASSQDSFQDSYEQYF | TGTGCCAGCAGCCAAGATTCATTTCAGGACTCCTACGAGCAGTACTTC
TRBJ1-6 | - | TRBV19 | - | CASSIDQGSPLHF | TGTGCCAGTAGTATAGATCAGGGGTCACCCCTCCACTTT
TRBJ2-3 | - | TRBV28 | - | CASRRGADTQYF | TGTGCCAGTAGGCGGGGAGCAGATACGCAGTATTTT
TRBJ1-1 | - | TRBV5-4 | - | CASSWARDNRVAFF | TGTGCCAGCAGCTGGGCCCGGGACAACAGGGTAGCTTTCTTT
TRBJ1-4 | - | TRBV12-3/TRBV12-4 | TRBD1 | CASRWTGFEKLFF | TGTGCCAGCAGATGGACAGGGTTTGAAAAACTGTTTTTT
TRBJ1-3 | - | TRBV6-6 | TRBD1 | CATTGVENTIYF | TGTGCCACAACAGGGGTAGAAAACACCATATATTTT
TRBJ1-1 | once | TRBV3-1/TRBV3-2 | - | CASSPGGRITEAFF | TGTGCCAGCAGCCCGGGGGGGCGAATCACTGAAGCTTTCTTT
TRBJ1-5 | - | TRBV30 | - | CAWSPGREGNQPQHF | TGTGCCTGGAGTCCGGGTCGAGAGGGAAATCAGCCCCAGCATTTT
TRBJ2-2 | - | TRBV5-1 | - | CASSLGGAYTGELFF | TGCGCCAGCAGCTTGGGTGGGGCTTACACCGGGGAGCTGTTTTTT
TRBJ2-1 | once | TRBV28 | - | CASSGPGGRYNEQFF | TGTGCCAGCAGTGGACCGGGGGGCCGTTACAATGAGCAGTTCTTC